This T cell receptor beta chain derives from a study of T cells in Graves' hyperthyroidism and ophthalmopathy (dated by TCRdb to about 2019). Context from the whole study: Peripheral blood samples were taken at initial diagnosis, before any treatment was given. To identify TCR V-J signatures that set the groups apart, the researchers used a discovery cohort of more than 95 patients, made up of roughly 40 with Graves' ophthalmopathy and 57 with stable Graves' hyperthyroidism. Prospective prediction of ophthalmopathy was tested in an independent validation cohort of 18 hyperthyroidism patients and some 17 patients who later progressed to ophthalmopathy. The 100 discovery patients were randomly split 7:3 into training and test sets. Thyroid tissue and blood T-cell repertoires from over 5 Graves' hyperthyroidism patients were also compared in the study. After sampling, hyperthyroidism patients received methimazole starting at 30 mg daily, and ophthalmopathy patients received high-dose intravenous methylprednisolone. The paper reports TCR Vbeta CDR3 sequencing of approximately 130 peripheral blood samples: over 40 ophthalmopathy, about 75 hyperthyroidism and approximately 17 progressor patients.

In the ophthalmopathy patients, disease was moderately to severely active, with a Clinical Activity Score of 3 or more, a NOSPECS grade of 4 or more, and a duration of less than 3 months. Exclusion was applied to patients with uncontrolled infections, other autoimmune diseases, pregnancy or lactation. Diagnoses were established on the basis of clinical symptoms, serum thyroxine and TRAb, thyroid ultrasound, and orbital computed tomography. PBMCs were separated from 7.5 to 10 ml of fresh peripheral blood using Ficoll-Paque density gradient centrifugation. Total RNA was extracted with Trizol reagent, and quality was checked on an Agilent 2100 Bioanalyzer. Results the study describes overall, beyond this receptor: Sample size was not statistically predetermined, and investigators were not blinded to group allocation. In validation, progression to ophthalmopathy was predicted by the model with more than 65% sensitivity and roughly 72% specificity, a median of about 6.8 months before onset. A model built on a 13 V-J signature distinguished ophthalmopathy from stable hyperthyroidism, reaching about 88% sensitivity and approximately 83% specificity in cross-validation and 80%/75% in testing. Most expanded thyroid clonotypes (frequency above 0.001) were also detected in blood, suggesting blood repertoires may reflect thyroid immune responses.

This clonotype was detected ten times or more. Its antigen specificity is not known. Nothing much larger sits one base from this clone, and base qualities are not available. The TCR beta CDR3 regions were amplified from RNA transcripts. The TCR CDR3 was subjected to a first round of RT-PCR using the HTBI primer set and the Qiagen OneStep RT-PCR kit. Libraries were constructed in a second round of multiplex PCR, after which size selection and purification were performed. The libraries were sequenced on an Illumina HiSeq2000 using paired-end 100 bp reads. In the authors' own workflow: SOAPnuke was used to process the raw data, with reads discarded if the reads contained adapters or uncalled bases, had a mean Phred below 15, or lacked an exact constant-primer or identifier match. COPE v1.2.5 was used to merge high-quality paired reads, and clonotypes were defined as unique nucleotide sequences. MiTCR v1.1 was used to align clonotypes to the IMGT TRBV, TRBD and TRBJ reference segments. Analysis was restricted to V-J combinations with a frequency above 0.0001, which covered about 99% of repertoires. A TCS score was defined as the ratio of F50 (clonal expansion) to E x V (chaos), with BLOSUM62-based TCRdist applied between CDR3 peptides within each V-J. Welch's t-statistics and random forest reduced 514 V-J features to under 15, which were used in a naive Bayes classifier (R e1071). The public reads were reprocessed in TCRdb via fastp at Q25 and MiXCR, keeping in-frame beta chains. Merged by CDR3 protein, the rows form single entries marked with the most common genes and DNA. The V and J calls and clone size are TCRdb's, not the authors'. Within this sample are about 520,000 distinct CDR3 sequences, with around 24% of them counted one time only. In total, the top ten clones hold roughly 12% of the sample.

Based on the germline V gene, the CDR1 and CDR2 sequences are KGHSH and LQKENI. At the junction V is shortened by 3 bases and J by 8 bases, with 18 bases in between. The CDR3, from cysteine to phenylalanine, totals 15 residues. Only the CDR3 part of the read is kept: 45 bases, read in frame from the first base. This chain joins TRBV18 to TRBJ2-3; possibly the D gene is TRBD2, per 6 matching bases. The TCR comes from a woman aged 25 to 39 with Graves' ophthalmopathy. Sequencing used blood. The CDR3 here reads CASSPLGGPAVTQYF. The DNA sequence is TGTGCCAGCTCACCTCTCGGGGGACCTGCAGTTACGCAGTATTTT.